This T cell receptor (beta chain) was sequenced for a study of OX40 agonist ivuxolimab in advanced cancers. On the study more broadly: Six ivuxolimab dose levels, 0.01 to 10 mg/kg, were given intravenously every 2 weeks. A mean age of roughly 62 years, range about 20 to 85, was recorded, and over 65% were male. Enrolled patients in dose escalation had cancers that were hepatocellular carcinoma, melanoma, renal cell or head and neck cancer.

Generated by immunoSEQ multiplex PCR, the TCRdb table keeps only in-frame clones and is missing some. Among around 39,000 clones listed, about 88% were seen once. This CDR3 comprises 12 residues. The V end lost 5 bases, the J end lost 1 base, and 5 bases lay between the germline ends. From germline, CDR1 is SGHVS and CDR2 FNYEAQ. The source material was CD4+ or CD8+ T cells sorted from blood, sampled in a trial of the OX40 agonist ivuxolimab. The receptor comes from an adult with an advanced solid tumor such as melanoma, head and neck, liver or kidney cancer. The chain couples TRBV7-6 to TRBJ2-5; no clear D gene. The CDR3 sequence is CASSPGQETQYF. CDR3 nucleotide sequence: TGTGCCAGCAGCCCGGGCCAAGAGACCCAGTACTTC.